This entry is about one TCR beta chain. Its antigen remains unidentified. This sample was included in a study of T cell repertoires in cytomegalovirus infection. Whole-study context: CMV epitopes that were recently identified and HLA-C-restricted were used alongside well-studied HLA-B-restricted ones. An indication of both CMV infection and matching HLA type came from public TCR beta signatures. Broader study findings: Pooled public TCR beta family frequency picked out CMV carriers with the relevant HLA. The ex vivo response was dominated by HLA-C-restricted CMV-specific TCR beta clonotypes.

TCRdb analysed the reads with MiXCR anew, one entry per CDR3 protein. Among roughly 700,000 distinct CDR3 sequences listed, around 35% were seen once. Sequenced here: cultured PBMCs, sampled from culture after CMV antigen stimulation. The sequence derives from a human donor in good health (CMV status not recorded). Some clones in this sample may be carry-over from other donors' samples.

The CDR3, as DNA: TGCAGTGCTCCCACCGACATCACGGCTTTCTTT. Protein sequence: CSAPTDITAFF. The chain employs TRBV20-1 and TRBJ1-1; D not resolved. CDR3 length equals 11 residues. CDR1 is DFQATT and CDR2 is SNEGSKA in the germline V gene (reference sequence). Deletions cut 5 bases from V and 11 bases from J, with 15 bases between.